This is a list of T cell receptor beta chains from one sample in a study of T cells in Graves' hyperthyroidism and ophthalmopathy. In TCRdb, the multiplex PCR reads were re-called with MiXCR into one record per CDR3 protein. The profile shows 310,000 or so distinct CDR3 sequences, approximately 15% of them singletons. Sequencing was carried out using blood. The receptors were sampled from a woman aged 55-69 years with Graves' ophthalmopathy. Both conserved end residues are part of each CDR3. D genes are given only for firm matches. Where a row states a size, it is once, few, many or the class of an expanded clone; other rows omit it.

V	D	size	J	CDR3	DNA
TRBV27	.	.	TRBJ2-7	CASSLLSSAYEQYF	TGTGCCAGCAGTTTATTGTCCTCCGCCTACGAGCAGTACTTC
TRBV7-9	TRBD2	.	TRBJ2-1	CASSPFSGGVDEQFF	TGTGCCAGCAGCCCCTTTAGCGGGGGGGTGGATGAGCAGTTCTTC
TRBV9	TRBD1	.	TRBJ1-2	CASSDGTGGSYGYTF	TGTGCCAGCAGCGATGGGACAGGGGGAAGCTATGGCTACACCTTC
TRBV5-1	.	.	TRBJ1-6	CASSLDGRYNSPLHF	TGCGCCAGCAGCTTGGACGGTCGATATAATTCACCCCTCCACTTT
TRBV27	.	many	TRBJ2-3	CASSSRGTTDTQYF	TGTGCCAGCAGTTCCAGGGGAACCACAGATACGCAGTATTTT
TRBV5-1	TRBD1	.	TRBJ1-1	CASSLLQGTNTEAFF	TGCGCCAGCAGCCTTTTACAGGGGACGAACACTGAAGCTTTCTTT
TRBV11-2	TRBD2	many	TRBJ2-1	CASSLGTSRDNEQFF	TGTGCCAGCAGCCTTGGGACTAGCAGAGACAATGAGCAGTTCTTC
TRBV7-9	.	many	TRBJ2-5	CASSPSARPQETQYF	TGTGCCAGCAGCCCCTCGGCCAGGCCCCAAGAGACCCAGTACTTC
TRBV4-3	TRBD1	few	TRBJ2-7	CASSQVIEQGAWEQYF	TGCGCCAGCAGCCAAGTAATCGAGCAGGGGGCGTGGGAGCAGTACTTC
TRBV6-5	.	few	TRBJ1-2	CASSYGGRELANYGYTF	TGTGCCAGCAGTTACGGGGGGCGGGAATTAGCTAACTATGGCTACACCTTC
TRBV29-1	.	.	TRBJ2-5	CSGHGGQETQYF	TGCAGCGGACATGGGGGGCAAGAGACCCAGTACTTC
TRBV30	.	many	TRBJ1-1	CAGRREAPSGEAFF	TGTGCCGGCCGTCGGGAGGCTCCATCAGGAGAAGCTTTCTTT
TRBV10-3	TRBD2	many	TRBJ2-5	CAISEWTREETQYF	TGTGCCATCAGTGAATGGACTAGGGAAGAGACCCAGTACTTC
TRBV7-9	TRBD1	.	TRBJ2-6	CASSFGQGWSGANVLTF	TGTGCCAGCAGCTTCGGACAGGGATGGTCTGGGGCCAACGTCCTGACTTTC
TRBV6-1	.	many	TRBJ1-1	CASRPGEAYMNTEAFF	TGTGCCAGCAGACCCGGGGAGGCCTACATGAACACTGAAGCTTTCTTT
TRBV27	.	once	TRBJ1-5	CASSFNVVQPQHF	TGTGCCAGCAGTTTTAATGTAGTTCAGCCCCAGCATTTT
TRBV6-5	.	.	TRBJ1-2	CASSYGFGLNYGYTF	TGTGCCAGCAGTTACGGGTTTGGCCTTAACTATGGCTACACCTTC
TRBV18	TRBD2	.	TRBJ2-1	CASSPTSGENNEQFF	TGTGCCAGCTCCCCGACTAGCGGAGAGAACAATGAGCAGTTCTTC
TRBV13	TRBD1	.	TRBJ2-7	CASSSLDRGSLYEQYF	TGTGCCAGCAGCTCCTTGGACAGGGGAAGCCTCTACGAGCAGTACTTC
TRBV9	.	.	TRBJ1-3	CASSVAPQRSGNTIYF	TGTGCCAGCAGCGTAGCGCCGCAACGCTCTGGAAACACCATATATTTT